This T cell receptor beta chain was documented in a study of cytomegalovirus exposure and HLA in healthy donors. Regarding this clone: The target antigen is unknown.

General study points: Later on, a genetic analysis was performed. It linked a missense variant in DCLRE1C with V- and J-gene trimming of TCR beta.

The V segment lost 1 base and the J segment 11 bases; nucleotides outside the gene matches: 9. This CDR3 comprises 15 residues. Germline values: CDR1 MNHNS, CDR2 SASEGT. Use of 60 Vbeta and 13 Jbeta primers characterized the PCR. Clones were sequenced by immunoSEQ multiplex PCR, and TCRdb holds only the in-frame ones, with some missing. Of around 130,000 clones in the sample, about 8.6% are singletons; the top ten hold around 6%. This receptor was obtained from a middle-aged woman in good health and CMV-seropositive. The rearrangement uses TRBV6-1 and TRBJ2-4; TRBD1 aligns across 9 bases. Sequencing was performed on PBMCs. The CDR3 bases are TGTGCCAGCAGTGAAGAAGGGACAGGGCCCTCCTTTCAGTACTTC. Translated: CASSEEGTGPSFQYF.